Below are 10 T cell receptor beta chains sequenced from a single sample in a study of spatial heterogeneity in lung cancer. TCRdb re-derived calls from the 5' RACE reads in MiXCR, one entry per CDR3 protein. Of a few thousand distinct CDR3 sequences in the sample, around 18% were seen once. As for time point: sample taken at primary tumor resection. Researchers sequenced whole RNA taken from tumor, nontumor lung or frozen PBMC without sorting. Sequences were derived from normal lung tissue next to the tumor, sampled at surgery. The receptors were gathered from a male donor with early-stage non-small cell lung cancer.

In its sample, this clonotype was seen many times. The chain recombines TRBV6-5 with TRBJ2-3, with a weak D call TRBD2 (5 bases). Germline assignment: CDR1 MNHEY and CDR2 SVGAGI. V shed 5 bases and J shed 0 bases, with 24 bases lying between them. There are 19 residues in the CDR3. The DNA for the CDR3 is TGTGCCAGCAGTAAAGGGCTTCGGTTATTCGGCGGGAGCACAGATACGCAGTATTTT. Protein product: CASSKGLRLFGGSTDTQYF.

By share, this clonotype counts as medium-sized. This rearrangement joins TRBV28 to TRBJ1-2; D remains unclear. Trimming removed 6 bases from V and 5 bases from J, with 13 bases in between. CDR3 size: 13 residues. CDR1 is MDHEN, CDR2 SYDVKM, per germline. CDR3 in DNA: TGTGCCAGCAGGACCCTGGTAGCGTATGGCTACACCTTC. Its translation is CASRTLVAYGYTF.

This clonotype is medium-sized by share. The chain has TRBV20-1 and TRBJ2-2; D gene unclear. CDR1 DFQATT and CDR2 SNEGSKA come from the germline V gene (reference sequence). Trimming removed 4 bases at V and 2 bases at J, with 11 bases between. This CDR3 is built from 14 residues. This CDR3 is CSATDQRNTGELFF. The CDR3 DNA reads as TGCAGTGCTACGGACCAGCGTAACACCGGGGAGCTGTTTTTT.

This clonotype is classed as medium-sized. J is TRBJ2-7 and V is TRBV7-2; TRBD1 matches at 10 bases. There are 15 residues in the CDR3. V gave up 5 bases and J gave up 5 bases; unmatched junction bases: 9. CDR1 is SGHTA and CDR2 is FQGNSA in the germline V gene. CDR3 region: CASSKRTGGLDEQYV. For the CDR3, the DNA is TGTGCCAGCAGCAAAAGGACAGGGGGGTTGGACGAGCAGTACGTC.

This clonotype was picked up a small number of times. The chain joins TRBV5-1 to TRBJ2-2, with 8 bases fitting TRBD1. Germline values: CDR1 SGHRS, CDR2 YFSETQ. Trimming removed 2 bases from V and 6 bases from J; junction bases left unmatched: 6. The CDR3 contains 15 residues. The CDR3 sequence: CASSLIRQGSGELFF. CDR3 nucleotide sequence: TGCGCCAGCAGCTTAATCCGACAGGGGTCCGGGGAGCTGTTTTTT.

By sample fraction, this clonotype is medium-sized. This chain uses TRBV28 with TRBJ2-7; the D gene is possibly TRBD1 (5 bases). Trimming pared 6 bases from V and 3 bases from J, leaving 21 bases between. The CDR3 length is 16 residues. CDR1 is MDHEN, CDR2 SYDVKM, per germline. The chain's CDR3 is CASREREGEYRYEQYF. The CDR3 DNA reads TGTGCCAGCAGGGAAAGGGAAGGGGAATATCGCTACGAGCAGTACTTC. The full variable domain, rest sourced from reference TRBV28 and TRBJ2-7, is DVKVTQSSRYLVKRTGEKVFLECVQDMDHENMFWYRQDPGLGLRLIYFSYDVKMKEKGDIPEGYSVSREKKERFSLILESASTNQTSMYLCASREREGEYRYEQYFGPGTRLTVT.

By frequency in the sample, this clonotype is medium-sized. This rearrangement joins TRBV7-9 to TRBJ2-5; perhaps TRBD2 as D (6 bases). V was cut by 5 bases and J by 4 bases, with 14 bases left in between. Germline CDR1 SEHNR, CDR2 FQNEAQ (reference sequence). There are 14 residues in the CDR3. The CDR3 is CASSHSSVPETQYF. In DNA form, the CDR3 reads TGTGCCAGCAGCCACTCTAGCGTCCCAGAGACCCAGTACTTC.

By share, this clonotype ranks as medium-sized. The rearrangement joins TRBV28 to TRBJ2-6, with D possibly being TRBD2 (5 bases). Germline-derived CDR1 and CDR2 are MDHEN and SYDVKM. The length of the CDR3 is 19 residues. V was shortened by 3 bases and J by 0 bases, with 18 bases between the two germline ends. The CDR3 nucleotides read TGTGCCAGCAGTTTTCCTTCTAACGGCGGAGGCTCTGGGGCCAACGTCCTGACTTTC. Amino acid sequence: CASSFPSNGGGSGANVLTF.

This chain links TRBV27 with TRBJ1-4; a possible D gene is TRBD1 (5 bases). CDR3 length: 15 amino acids. The germline V gene has CDR1 MNHEY and CDR2 SMNVEV (reference sequence). V gave up 2 bases and J gave up 7 bases, with 14 bases separating them. DNA of the CDR3: TGTGCCAGCAGTTTAACAGGTCCGTATGGTGAAAAACTGTTTTTT. Amino acid sequence: CASSLTGPYGEKLFF.

V is TRBV7-3 and J is TRBJ1-6; D gene uncertain. CDR1 is SGHTA, CDR2 FQGTGA, per germline. The V gene lost 1 base and the J gene lost 2 bases, with 6 bases spanning the gap. This CDR3 contains 15 residues. The CDR3 nucleotides are TGTGCCAGCAGCTTAAGAGGGCCCTATAATTCACCCCTCCACTTT. Protein: CASSLRGPYNSPLHF.